One sample yielded the 31 T cell receptor beta chains listed below, sequenced in a study of blood T cell repertoires in COVID-19. Profiled with immunoSEQ multiplex PCR; TCRdb holds only in-frame clones, not every one. The table shows around 250,000 clones, with approximately 83% occurring only once. Sequencing was performed on PBMCs or T cells enriched from blood (not recorded which). The receptors were sampled from a woman aged 50 to 60 who had recovered from COVID-19.

This chain links TRBV5-6 with TRBJ2-1; tentative D call: TRBD2 (5 bases). This CDR3 has 16 residues. Trimming took 4 bases from V and 7 from J, leaving 21 bases between them. CDR1 and CDR2 from the germline V gene are SGHDT and YYEEEE. This chain's CDR3 is CASSLWLGSLANEQFF. DNA for the CDR3: TGTGCCAGCAGCCTTTGGTTGGGATCTTTAGCGAATGAGCAGTTCTTC. The full variable domain, rest sourced from reference TRBV5-6 and TRBJ2-1, is DAGVTQSPTHLIKTRGQQVTLRCSPKSGHDTVSWYQQALGQGPQFIFQYYEEEERQRGNFPDRFSGHQFPNYSSELNVNALLLGDSALYLCASSLWLGSLANEQFFGPGTRLTVL.

The chain carries TRBV9 and TRBJ2-3, with D possibly TRBD1 on 7 matching bases. The CDR3 extends over 15 amino acids. Germline V lookup: CDR1 SGDLS, CDR2 YYNGEE. The V end was cut by 0 bases, the J end by 7 bases, with 15 bases between. The CDR3 bases are TGTGCCAGCAGCGTAGGCGGGACAGAAGCAAATACGCAGTATTTT. Its protein is CASSVGGTEANTQYF.

V gene TRBV29-1 combines with J gene TRBJ2-1, with 11 nucleotides matching TRBD2. The V gene end was trimmed by 1 base and the J gene end by 2 bases; junction bases not matched to a gene: 13. Germline-derived CDR1 and CDR2 are SQVTM and ANQGSEA. This CDR3 comprises 19 residues. CDR3 in DNA: TGCAGCGTTGAAGGGGCAGTGGCTAGCGGGAGGTGGACCTACAATGAGCAGTTCTTC. Translation gives CSVEGAVASGRWTYNEQFF.

The rearrangement uses TRBV27 and TRBJ1-3; unclear D gene. V gave up 2 bases and J gave up 6 bases, with 11 bases separating them. The germline CDR1 and CDR2 sequences are MNHEY and SMNVEV (reference sequence). There are 14 residues in the CDR3. The CDR3 protein is CASSLVGGENTIYF. The CDR3 DNA sequence: TGTGCCAGCAGTTTAGTAGGAGGCGAAAACACCATATATTTT.

This clone was counted a single time. The chain links TRBV3-1 (or the pseudogene TRBV3-2) to TRBJ2-1; TRBD2 matches at 7 bases. Trimming removed 1 base from V and 4 bases from J; junction bases left unmatched: 4. The V gene's germline CDR1 is LGHDT and CDR2 YNNKEL (reference sequence). The CDR3 covers 15 residues. The CDR3 nucleotides read TGTGCCAGCAGCCAAGTAGGGACTATATACAATGAGCAGTTCTTC. The encoded protein is CASSQVGTIYNEQFF.

This chain's CDR3 is CASSADISNYGYTF. CDR3 nucleotides: TGTGCCAGCAGCGCTGACATCTCTAACTATGGCTACACCTTC. The gene calls are TRBV21-1 and TRBJ1-2; the tabulated D call, TRBD1, remains unverified against the DNA. TRBV21-1 is an annotated pseudogene. This CDR3 contains 14 residues.

This clone showed up just once. The V and J genes are TRBV7-2 and TRBJ2-7; tentatively, D is TRBD1 (5 bases). The CDR3 consists of 14 residues. The germline V gene encodes CDR1 SGHTA and CDR2 FQGNSA. V lost 5 bases to trimming and J lost 2 bases, with 13 bases between them. In DNA form, the CDR3 reads TGTGCCAGCAGCCCGTACAGGTTGGCCTACGAGCAGTACTTC. Protein sequence: CASSPYRLAYEQYF.

This chain links TRBV10-2 with TRBJ1-1; the D gene is possibly TRBD1 (5 bases). CDR1 and CDR2 (germline): WSHSY, SAAADI. The CDR3 extends over 11 amino acids. Deletions cut 7 bases from V and 8 bases from J, with 11 bases between. CDR3 sequence: CASTGWTEAFF. CDR3 nucleotide sequence: TGCGCCAGCACCGGGTGGACAGAAGCTTTCTTT.

This clone came up a few times. The chain couples TRBV19 to TRBJ1-1; TRBD1 might be the D (5 bases). The CDR3 contains 14 residues. V lost 5 bases, J lost 4 bases, and 14 bases lay in between. Germline V CDR1 and CDR2: LNHDA, SQIVND (reference sequence). The CDR3 here is CASSFGRDSTEAFF. In DNA, the CDR3 is TGTGCCAGTAGTTTCGGACGGGACTCCACTGAAGCTTTCTTT.

For this clone: This sample includes further DNA sequences coding for the same CDR3. Here the CDR3 DNA reads TGTGCCAGCAGCCAAGACCCGGGAGACTCCTACAATGAGCAGTTCTTC. Translated, it gives CASSQDPGDSYNEQFF. This chain links TRBV14 with TRBJ2-1, with D possibly TRBD2 on 6 matching bases. Germline-derived CDR1 and CDR2 are SGHDN and FVKESK. V gave up 0 bases and J gave up 0 bases, with 9 bases separating them. The CDR3 covers 16 residues.

The rearrangement links TRBV5-6 to TRBJ2-7, with TRBD2 matching 10 bases. The germline gives CDR1 SGHDT, CDR2 YYEEEE. V gave up 4 bases and J gave up 3 bases; unmatched junction bases: 10. This CDR3 region has 16 residues. The DNA for the CDR3 is TGTGCCAGCAGCGAGATCCCGGGACTAGCGTTCTACGAGCAGTACTTC. It specifies CASSEIPGLAFYEQYF.

The V call is TRBV2, the J call TRBJ1-1, with a tentative D call TRBD1 (5 bases). The CDR3 runs 14 residues. Germline V gene data show CDR1 as SNHLY and CDR2 as FYNNEI. Trimming left V 7 bases short and J 3 bases short, with 15 bases between. The CDR3 protein is CASTLIRGDTEAFF. CDR3 coding DNA: TGTGCCAGCACCCTAATACGGGGGGACACTGAAGCTTTCTTT.

The rearrangement links TRBV11-2 to TRBJ2-2; possible D gene TRBD1, 5 bases. The V end was cut by 1 base, the J end by 0 bases, with 6 bases between. The V gene's germline CDR1 is SGHAT and CDR2 FQNNGV. There are 15 residues in the CDR3. The CDR3 here is CASSLVGPNTGELFF. The CDR3 nucleotides read TGTGCCAGCAGCTTAGTGGGGCCGAACACCGGGGAGCTGTTTTTT.

J is TRBJ1-1 and V is TRBV29-1, with D perhaps TRBD1 (5 bases). Germline V CDR1 and CDR2: SQVTM, ANQGSEA. The CDR3 is 12 amino acids. Trimming shortened V by 5 bases and J by 1 base, and 8 bases separated the two germline ends. This CDR3 reads CSVRQSNTEAFF. The DNA for the CDR3 is TGCAGCGTTCGACAGTCGAACACTGAAGCTTTCTTT.

The gene calls are TRBV27 and TRBJ2-1, with D perhaps matching TRBD2 (6 bases). Germline CDR1 MNHEY, CDR2 SMNVEV (reference sequence). This CDR3 is built from 14 residues. Trimming pared 7 bases from V and 4 bases from J, leaving 14 bases between. The DNA of the CDR3 is TGTGCCAGCATGAGGGGAGGCAGTTACAATGAGCAGTTCTTC. Encoded protein: CASMRGGSYNEQFF.

The chain has TRBV12-1 and TRBJ1-5; TRBD1 is the table's D call and was not checked against the DNA. TRBV12-1 is assigned pseudogene status. The CDR3 is 15 residues long. The CDR3 nucleotides read TGTGCCAGCAGCCTGGGACAGGGGAACTATCAGCCCCAGCATTTT. Translated, it gives CASSLGQGNYQPQHF.

The chain couples TRBV5-1 to TRBJ2-3, with D possibly TRBD2 on 5 matching bases. Germline V gene lookup returns CDR1 SGHRS and CDR2 YFSETQ. V lost 0 bases and J lost 2, with 13 bases in between. This CDR3 has 16 residues. This chain's CDR3 is CASSLALALSTDTQYF. Written as DNA, the CDR3 is TGCGCCAGCAGCTTGGCCCTAGCTCTTTCCACAGATACGCAGTATTTT. Full variable domain (rest looked up from reference TRBV5-1 and TRBJ2-3): KAGVTQTPRYLIKTRGQQVTLSCSPISGHRSVSWYQQTPGQGLQFLFEYFSETQRNKGNFPGRFSGRQFSNSRSEMNVSTLELGDSALYLCASSLALALSTDTQYFGPGTRLTVL.

The chain employs TRBV4-2 and TRBJ2-7; TRBD2 matches 12 bases. The CDR3 is made up of 15 amino acids. Germline-derived CDR1 and CDR2 are LGHNA and YNFKEQ. Losses at the gene ends were 5 bases for V and 4 bases for J; bases not matched to a gene: 6. CDR3 nucleotides: TGTGCCAGCAGCAGGGGACTAGCGGGCACTTACGAGCAGTACTTC. Protein: CASSRGLAGTYEQYF.

V usage is TRBV28 and J usage is TRBJ2-7, with D maybe TRBD1 (5 bases). CDR1 and CDR2 from the germline V gene are MDHEN and SYDVKM. This CDR3 has 12 residues. V lost 3 bases, J lost 5 bases, and 8 bases lay in between. This CDR3 reads CASSLSQDEQYF. The CDR3 region has the DNA TGTGCCAGCAGTTTGTCACAGGACGAGCAGTACTTC.

V and J are TRBV10-3 and TRBJ2-5, with TRBD1 matching over 11 bases. CDR3 size: 16 residues. Germline V gene lookup returns CDR1 ENHRY and CDR2 SYGVKD. V trimming: 6 bases; J trimming: 0 bases; junction bases outside the gene matches: 6. The CDR3 region has the DNA TGTGCCATCAGAGGGACAGGGGGGGCCAACCAAGAGACCCAGTACTTC. It yields the protein CAIRGTGGANQETQYF.

This chain's CDR3 is CASSPSGYTGELFF. Here the CDR3 DNA reads TGTGCCAGCAGCCCCTCCGGGTACACCGGGGAGCTGTTTTTT. The J gene is TRBJ2-2, the V gene TRBV14; D not certain. The germline V gene has CDR1 SGHDN and CDR2 FVKESK. This CDR3 contains 14 residues. Trimming stripped 4 bases from V and 3 bases from J, with 9 bases between.

The chain couples TRBV6-6 to TRBJ1-5; D gene unclear. Per the germline V gene, CDR1 is MNHNY and CDR2 is SVGAGI (reference sequence). V was trimmed by 8 bases and J by 0 bases, leaving 5 bases between them. The CDR3 loop spans 12 amino acids. The CDR3 sequence: CASASSNQPQHF. Here the CDR3 DNA reads TGTGCCAGCGCTAGTAGCAATCAGCCCCAGCATTTT.

This clone was found a few times. The rearrangement uses TRBV4-1 and TRBJ2-3; 8 nucleotides match TRBD2. This CDR3 has 16 residues. V was clipped by 0 bases and J by 4 bases; unmatched bases: 6. Germline CDR1 and CDR2: MGHRA and YSYEKL. This CDR3 reads CASSQEIAGSSDTQYF. DNA of the CDR3: TGCGCCAGCAGCCAAGAAATAGCGGGATCGTCAGATACGCAGTATTTT.

The CDR3 region is CASSLGTAYGYTF. The CDR3 DNA follows: TGTGCCAGCAGCCTCGGGACAGCCTATGGCTACACCTTC. The chain links TRBV5-4 to TRBJ1-2; 7 positions agree with TRBD1. Germline V CDR1 and CDR2: SGHNT, YYREEE (reference sequence). The CDR3 is 13 residues long. J gave up 4 bases and V 4 bases, and 4 bases lay outside the gene matches.

This rearrangement joins TRBV11-2 to TRBJ1-3, with TRBD1 matching 8 bases. V lost 0 bases, J lost 0 bases, and 7 bases stayed unmatched. In germline, CDR1 is SGHAT, CDR2 FQNNGV. This CDR3 is built from 18 residues. The CDR3 sequence is CASSLEPGQAFSGNTIYF. The CDR3 region has the DNA TGTGCCAGCAGCTTAGAGCCGGGACAGGCCTTCTCTGGAAACACCATATATTTT.

The rearrangement joins TRBV7-2 to TRBJ2-2, with 14 bases identical to TRBD2. V trimming: 4 bases; J trimming: 5 bases; junction bases outside the gene matches: 9. The CDR3 runs to 18 residues. Per the germline V gene, CDR1 is SGHTA and CDR2 is FQGNSA. CDR3 sequence reads: CASSSRGGLAGETGELFF. The CDR3 coding sequence is TGTGCCAGCAGCTCTCGGGGGGGACTAGCGGGAGAGACCGGGGAGCTGTTTTTT.

The V call is TRBV11-1, the J call TRBJ2-6, with a possible D match to TRBD2 (6 bases). CDR1 is SGHAT, CDR2 FQDESV, per germline (reference sequence). This CDR3 region has 16 residues. Between the trimmed V and J ends, which lost 4 bases and 4 bases, there was a span of 14 bases. CDR3 bases: TGTGCCAGCAGCTACGGTGGGGGGTACGGGGCCAACGTCCTGACTTTC. It translates to CASSYGGGYGANVLTF.

The chain carries TRBV15 and TRBJ2-1; D is unresolved. The CDR3 is made up of 14 amino acids. The germline CDR1 and CDR2 sequences are LNHNV and YYDKDF (reference sequence). V lost 5 bases and J 0 bases, leaving 8 bases between the germline ends. The CDR3 DNA follows: TGTGCCACCAGCCCAAGCCACTCCTACAATGAGCAGTTCTTC. Encoded protein: CATSPSHSYNEQFF.

This rearrangement joins TRBV6-5 to TRBJ1-6; D gene uncertain. The germline V and J ends were trimmed by 6 bases and 15 bases, with 18 bases remaining between them. Germline V gives CDR1 MNHEY, CDR2 SVGAGI. The CDR3 loop spans 13 amino acids. The CDR3 DNA follows: TGTGCCAGCAGCACCCAGACCCGAGGTTTCCTCCACTTT. Residues: CASSTQTRGFLHF.

The table lists this clone with a few counts. The chain uses TRBV7-3 and TRBJ2-1; 11 bases are a match to TRBD2. Germline V lookup: CDR1 SGHTA, CDR2 FQGTGA. Trimming cost V 5 bases and J 8 bases; bases outside gene matches: 8. This CDR3 is 15 amino acids long. For the CDR3, the DNA is TGTGCCAGCAGCGTGCTAGCGGGAGGAGTTGATGAGCAGTTCTTC. This encodes CASSVLAGGVDEQFF.

The chain joins TRBV18 to TRBJ2-2; 8 nucleotides line up with TRBD2. The CDR3 totals 15 residues. The germline V gene encodes CDR1 KGHSH and CDR2 LQKENI. The V segment lost 6 bases and the J segment 8 bases; nucleotides outside the gene matches: 11. The CDR3 sequence is CASSLGLAGSGELFF. CDR3 nucleotides: TGTGCCAGCTCTCTCGGCCTAGCGGGCTCTGGGGAGCTGTTTTTT.